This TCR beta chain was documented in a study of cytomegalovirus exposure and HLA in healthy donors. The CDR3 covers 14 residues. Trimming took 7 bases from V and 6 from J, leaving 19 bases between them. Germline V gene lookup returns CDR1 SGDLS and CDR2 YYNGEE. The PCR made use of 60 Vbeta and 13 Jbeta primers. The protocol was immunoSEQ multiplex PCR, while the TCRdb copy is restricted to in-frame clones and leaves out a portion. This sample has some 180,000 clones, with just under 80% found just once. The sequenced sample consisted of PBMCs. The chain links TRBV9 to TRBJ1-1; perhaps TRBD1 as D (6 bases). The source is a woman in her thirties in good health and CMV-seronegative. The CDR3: CASATGTIGAEAFF. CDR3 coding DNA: TGTGCCAGCGCCACAGGGACTATAGGCGCTGAAGCTTTCTTT. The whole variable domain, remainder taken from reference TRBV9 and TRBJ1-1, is DSGVTQTPKHLITATGQRVTLRCSPRSGDLSVYWYQQSLDQGLQFLIQYYNGEERAKGNILERFSAQQFPDLHSELNLSSLELGDSALYFCASATGTIGAEAFFGQGTRLTVV.